This T cell receptor beta chain comes out of a study of tissue T cells after allogeneic stem cell transplantation. Libraries were prepared by immunoSEQ multiplex PCR; TCRdb keeps only in-frame clonotypes and omits some of them. Here the sample spans about 42,000 clones, over 85% being singletons. The CDR3 extends over 16 amino acids. Germline V lookup: CDR1 MNHEY, CDR2 SMNVEV (reference sequence). The V and J ends lost 3 bases and 4 bases, in that order; junction bases with no gene match: 4. The source of this sequence is a woman between 40 and 69 years old who later had graft-versus-host disease after an allogeneic stem cell transplant. The sample was blood, taken before transplantation. The V call is TRBV27, the J call TRBJ1-5; TRBD1 aligns across 12 bases. The CDR3 DNA reads as TGTGCCAGCAGTTTGGGACAGGGGGCTCGTAATCAGCCCCAGCATTTT. Protein: CASSLGQGARNQPQHF.